This TCR beta chain appears in the sequencing data of a study of T cells expressing NK-cell markers (dated by TCRdb to the early 2020s). Some background on the complete study: In sorted CD3+CD56+NKG2C+, CD3+CD56+NKG2C- and CD3+CD56-NKG2C+ T-cell subsets from several donors, TCR beta-chain repertoires were profiled. Seven of the eight sequenced donors were HCMV-seropositive and one was HCMV-seronegative. The eight sequenced donors were randomly selected healthy volunteers, three men and five women. The libraries were sequenced on Illumina HiSeq 2000/2500, MiSeq or NextSeq, producing 2 x 150 bp reads.

Sequencing used an Illumina HiSeq 2000. TCR beta cDNA libraries were made by 5'RACE template switching that added a universal primer site and unique molecular identifiers. Priming for cDNA synthesis came from the TCR beta constant segment, and two successive PCR amplification steps followed. Per the original workflow: MIGEC was used to demultiplex reads and group the reads by UMI, and MiTCR was used to assemble and quantify clonotypes. To remove erroneous sequences, TCR cDNA sequences were retained only when supported by two or more reads. The tcR package was used for downstream repertoire analysis, and clonotypes were matched across fractions by CDR3 nucleotide sequence plus V segment. VDJmatch was used to annotate antigen specificity against VDJdb, with one amino acid substitution allowed in CDR3. TCRdb reprocessed the reads; each CDR3 protein sequence makes one entry, and DNA is unavailable. The V and J calls were not made by the authors but by TCRdb's processing. The sample table holds some 440,000 distinct CDR3 sequences. The ten biggest clones cover over 1.3% of the sample.

The paper's findings and limits, for the study overall: Those dominant clonotypes were again the most abundant among CD3+CD56-NKG2C+ cells in several donors, at roughly 28.3-60.1%. In a handful of donors, the dominant CD3+CD56+NKG2C+ clonotypes ranked among the top 10 CD8+ clonotypes, making up roughly 1.0-7.5% of CD8+ T cells. Whether the expanded NKG2C-expressing T cell clones were specific for HCMV antigens remained unclear.

A commercial ELISA kit detecting HCMV-specific IgG in serum was used to determine HCMV serostatus. Peripheral blood mononuclear cells were isolated from blood by Ficoll density gradient centrifugation. The CDR3 starts with the cysteine, ends with the phenylalanine, and has 14 residues. The record lacks a DNA sequence. For CDR1 and CDR2, the germline V gene (reference sequence) lists DFQATT and SNEGSKA. Points on this clonotype: No cognate antigen has been identified for it.

Sequencing was done on a sample of blood T cells: a sorted CD56 or NKG2C T cell subset, CD4+ or CD8+ T cells, or bulk PBMC T cells (not recorded which). The chain links TRBV20-1 with TRBJ1-1; TCRdb lists TRBD1, though no DNA is available to test this call. The TCR was taken from a woman in her forties or fifties in good health. Donor details come from another sample of the same person, matched by shared clones. CDR3 loop: CSARGGGGMRVAFF.